The 13 T cell receptor beta chains presented below share a single source sample, sequenced in a study of shared clonotypes between healthy human individuals. TCRdb's copy holds only in-frame clones and misses some; the assay was immunoSEQ multiplex PCR. Among fewer than 3 million clones listed, 85% to 95% were seen once. Material for sequencing was naive CD4+ T cells from PBMCs. Subset denoted: CD45RA+ positively selected. These receptors all come from a man aged 18-30 years in good health. Some clones in this sample may be carry-over from other donors' samples.

The V call is TRBV6-1, the J call TRBJ2-1, with 7 nucleotides matching TRBD2. The CDR3 is 12 residues long. The V and J ends lost 4 bases and 8 bases, in that order; junction bases with no gene match: 2. The V gene's germline CDR1 is MNHNS and CDR2 SASEGT. The CDR3: CASSVGGDEQFF. The CDR3 DNA follows: TGTGCCAGCAGTGTGGGGGGGGATGAGCAGTTCTTC.

CDR3: CASNQLPRTGEYTF. DNA of the CDR3: TGTGCCAGCAACCAGTTACCCCGGACAGGCGAATACACCTTC. The V call is TRBV6-6, the J call TRBJ1-2, with 7 bases fitting TRBD1. The germline CDR1 and CDR2 sequences are MNHNY and SVGAGI (reference sequence). With 7 bases clipped from V and 11 bases from J, the junction kept 16 bases outside the gene matches. CDR3 size: 14 residues.

Turning to this clone: One junction end disagrees with the germline gene, perhaps due to a read error. The chain is built from TRBV2 and TRBJ2-7; 12 positions match TRBD2. Germline V gives CDR1 SNHLY, CDR2 FYNNEI. The CDR3 totals 13 residues. Written as DNA, the CDR3 is TGTGCCAGCAGTGGGACTAGCGGGGCCGTAAGGGACTTC. Protein product: CASSGTSGAVRDF.

A single count supports this clone. This chain joins TRBV6-5 and TRBJ2-2, with 9 bases matching TRBD2. Germline CDR1 MNHEY, CDR2 SVGAGI. V was clipped by 0 bases and J by 5 bases; unmatched bases: 4. This CDR3 has 16 amino acids. CDR3 loop: CASSYSAAGGTGELFF. CDR3 sequence (DNA): TGTGCCAGCAGTTACTCAGCAGCGGGAGGAACCGGGGAGCTGTTTTTT.

This chain uses TRBV6-1 with TRBJ2-5; D is unresolved. CDR1 is MNHNS, CDR2 SASEGT, per germline. This CDR3 comprises 15 residues. The V end lost 3 bases, the J end lost 1 base, and 12 bases lay between the germline ends. In DNA form, the CDR3 reads TGTGCCAGCAGTGATCGACGGCTAATCCAAGAGACCCAGTACTTC. Translation gives CASSDRRLIQETQYF.

The chain couples TRBV7-8 to TRBJ1-1; 7 nucleotides match TRBD1. The CDR3 contains 15 residues. Germline V gives CDR1 SGHVS, CDR2 FQNEAQ. Trimming took 5 bases from V and 6 from J; bases not matched to a gene: 12. CDR3 sequence: CASSQRQGFVSEAFF. The CDR3 bases are TGTGCCAGCAGCCAACGACAGGGATTTGTCTCTGAAGCTTTCTTT. Looking up the rest from reference TRBV7-8 and TRBJ1-1 gives the full variable domain: GAGVSQSPRYKVAKRGQDVALRCDPISGHVSLFWYQQALGQGPEFLTYFQNEAQLDKSGLPSDRFFAERPEGSVSTLKIQRTQQEDSAVYLCASSQRQGFVSEAFFGQGTRLTVV.

This chain joins TRBV28 and TRBJ2-7; 9 bases agree with TRBD1. Germline CDR1 and CDR2: MDHEN and SYDVKM. The V and J ends lost 4 bases and 7 bases, in that order; junction bases with no gene match: 11. CDR3 length: 15 residues. This CDR3 reads CASSSNGDRALEQYF. Written as DNA, the CDR3 is TGTGCCAGCAGTTCAAATGGGGACAGGGCGTTAGAGCAGTACTTC.

This sequence joins TRBV10-3 and TRBJ2-3; TRBD1 might be the D (6 bases). Per germline, CDR1 ENHRY and CDR2 SYGVKD. The CDR3 loop spans 17 amino acids. With 4 bases removed from V and 1 base from J, the gap between germline ends came to 18 bases. The DNA of the CDR3 is TGTGCCATCAGTGCCCGGACAGCCTACGCTCGCACAGATACGCAGTATTTT. This codes for CAISARTAYARTDTQYF.

The chain has TRBV10-3 and TRBJ2-2; the D is unclear. Trimming took 2 bases from V and 2 from J, leaving 6 bases between them. CDR3 length: 14 amino acids. CDR1 and CDR2 (germline): ENHRY, SYGVKD. The CDR3 DNA reads as TGTGCCATCAGTGAGGTCCGAAACACCGGGGAGCTGTTTTTT. It encodes CAISEVRNTGELFF.

This clone was counted a few times. This chain links TRBV6-6 with TRBJ1-1; the D gene is possibly TRBD1 (5 bases). V lost 8 bases, J lost 4 bases, and 14 bases lay in between. The germline gives CDR1 MNHNY, CDR2 SVGAGI (reference sequence). The CDR3 is made up of 13 amino acids. CDR3 DNA: TGTGCCAGCCTCACGGTGGGGCTCACTGAAGCTTTCTTT. Its protein product is CASLTVGLTEAFF.

J is TRBJ2-7 and V is TRBV29-1; possible D gene TRBD2, 5 bases. V was cut by 4 bases and J by 3 bases, with 16 bases left in between. CDR3 size: 14 residues. CDR1 and CDR2 from the germline V gene are SQVTM and ANQGSEA. The CDR3 DNA sequence: TGCAGCGTTGTATCGGGAAATGGATTCTACGAGCAGTACTTC. Translating gives CSVVSGNGFYEQYF.

CDR3 nucleotide sequence: TGTGCCTGGGACCAGCAAACGGGGGGCTACACCTTC. It encodes CAWDQQTGGYTF. This chain connects TRBV30 to TRBJ1-2, with no clear D. The CDR3 spans 12 residues. V lost 5 bases to trimming and J lost 8 bases, with 15 bases between them. In germline, CDR1 is GTSNPN, CDR2 SVGIG (reference sequence).

The CDR3 nucleotides are TGTGCCAGCAGTCCGGGACTTGCCCAAGAGACCCAGTACTTC. Its protein is CASSPGLAQETQYF. V and J are TRBV28 and TRBJ2-5, with D possibly TRBD2 on 6 matching bases. Deletions cut 5 bases from V and 1 base from J, with 11 bases between. The CDR3 consists of 14 residues. Germline V gene data show CDR1 as MDHEN and CDR2 as SYDVKM.